A selection of T cell receptor beta chains follows, all from one sample in a study of blood T cells in healthy people across ages. MiXCR, run by TCRdb on the 5' RACE reads, gives a single entry per CDR3 protein. The table has 600,000 to 650,000 distinct CDR3 sequences, 58% seen once; the top ten hold approximately 40%. Sequencing was performed on blood. The receptors here all came from a man aged 55 to 69 in good health. Each CDR3 is given with its conserved first and last residue. A D gene is named only where the DNA matches it firmly. Some rows mark clone size as missing; the rest say once, few, many or name a class of expanded clone.

J: TRBJ2-1
D: -
V: TRBV29-1
size: few
CDR3: CSVLTALSEQFF
DNA: TGCAGCGTCCTGACAGCCTTAAGTGAGCAGTTCTTC

J: TRBJ1-1
D: TRBD1
V: TRBV27
size: many
CDR3: CASSLYGGQTNTEAFF
DNA: TGTGCCAGCAGTTTATACGGGGGACAGACGAACACTGAAGCTTTCTTT

J: TRBJ2-7
D: TRBD1
V: TRBV3-1
size: -
CDR3: CASSQRRGREDEQYF
DNA: TGTGCCAGCAGCCAGCGCAGGGGGCGCGAGGACGAGCAGTACTTC

J: TRBJ2-7
D: -
V: TRBV6-1
size: -
CDR3: CASSEDRGSYEQYF
DNA: TGTGCCAGCAGTGAAGATCGGGGCTCCTACGAGCAGTACTTC

J: TRBJ1-1
D: TRBD1
V: TRBV24-1
size: few
CDR3: CATSDPRTGGSEAFF
DNA: TGTGCCACCAGTGATCCGCGGACAGGGGGCTCTGAAGCTTTCTTT

J: TRBJ1-5
D: TRBD1
V: TRBV25-1
size: -
CDR3: CASRGQGADQPQHF
DNA: TGTGCCAGCAGGGGACAGGGGGCGGATCAGCCCCAGCATTTT

J: TRBJ2-7
D: TRBD1
V: TRBV11-2
size: -
CDR3: CASSTSRRDRGRPYEQYF
DNA: TGTGCCAGCAGCACATCTAGAAGGGACAGGGGCCGACCCTACGAGCAGTACTTC

J: TRBJ1-2
D: -
V: TRBV7-2
size: -
CDR3: CASSRGGRRFYGYTF
DNA: TGTGCCAGCAGCCGTGGGGGGCGGCGGTTCTATGGCTACACCTTC

J: TRBJ1-5
D: TRBD1
V: TRBV7-2
size: -
CDR3: CASSDRDRGNQPQHF
DNA: TGTGCCAGCAGCGACCGGGACAGGGGGAATCAGCCCCAGCATTTT

J: TRBJ2-5
D: TRBD2
V: TRBV5-1
size: few
CDR3: CASGSSGETQYF
DNA: TGCGCCAGTGGCTCTAGCGGCGAGACCCAGTACTTC

J: TRBJ2-1
D: TRBD2
V: TRBV2
size: -
CDR3: CASSVRTSGDNEQFF
DNA: TGTGCCAGCAGTGTCAGGACTAGCGGGGACAATGAGCAGTTCTTC

J: TRBJ2-2
D: -
V: TRBV14
size: -
CDR3: CASSKETPQISTGELFF
DNA: TGTGCCAGCAGCAAAGAAACCCCCCAAATATCCACCGGGGAGCTGTTTTTT

J: TRBJ1-5
D: TRBD1
V: TRBV6-1
size: many
CDR3: CASSWMGQGSNQPQHF
DNA: TGTGCCAGCAGCTGGATGGGACAGGGGTCCAATCAGCCCCAGCATTTT

J: TRBJ2-1
D: TRBD1
V: TRBV4-1
size: -
CDR3: CASSLGQGAGSSYNEQFF
DNA: TGCGCCAGCAGCCTCGGACAGGGGGCTGGAAGCTCCTACAATGAGCAGTTCTTC

J: TRBJ1-4
D: TRBD1
V: TRBV7-7
size: -
CDR3: CASSRDRGANQKLFF
DNA: TGTGCCAGCAGCCGTGACAGGGGGGCGAATCAAAAACTGTTTTTT

J: TRBJ2-5
D: TRBD2
V: TRBV4-2
size: -
CDR3: CASSQDASGVVKTQYF
DNA: TGTGCCAGCAGCCAAGATGCGAGCGGGGTAGTGAAGACCCAGTACTTC

J: TRBJ2-5
D: TRBD2
V: TRBV9
size: -
CDR3: CASSVGPLGAGYQETQYF
DNA: TGTGCCAGCAGCGTAGGCCCTCTGGGAGCGGGGTATCAAGAGACCCAGTACTTC

J: TRBJ2-5
D: TRBD2
V: TRBV4-1
size: -
CDR3: CASSTTSGGAWETQYF
DNA: TGCGCCAGCAGCACGACTAGCGGGGGGGCCTGGGAGACCCAGTACTTC

J: TRBJ2-3
D: -
V: TRBV6-7
size: -
CDR3: CASSDTGADTQYF
DNA: TGTGCCAGCAGTGATACTGGAGCAGATACGCAGTATTTT

J: TRBJ1-1
D: -
V: TRBV12-3/TRBV12-4
size: few
CDR3: CASSFSVNTEAFF
DNA: TGTGCCAGCAGTTTCTCAGTGAACACTGAAGCTTTCTTT

J: TRBJ2-5
D: -
V: TRBV7-6
size: few
CDR3: CASSLESGGFQQYF
DNA: TGTGCCAGCAGCTTAGAGTCCGGAGGGTTCCAGCAGTACTTC

J: TRBJ2-2
D: TRBD1
V: TRBV29-1
size: -
CDR3: CSVERGTGRGRELFF
DNA: TGCAGCGTTGAAAGGGGGACAGGGAGAGGAAGAGAGCTGTTTTTT

J: TRBJ1-3
D: -
V: TRBV4-2
size: -
CDR3: CASSQDGQSSGNTIYF
DNA: TGTGCCAGCAGCCAAGACGGGCAATCCTCTGGAAACACCATATATTTT

J: TRBJ2-7
D: TRBD2
V: TRBV4-1
size: -
CDR3: CASSQVGGGPYEQYF
DNA: TGCGCCAGCAGCCAAGTTGGCGGGGGTCCCTACGAGCAGTACTTC

J: TRBJ2-6
D: TRBD1
V: TRBV5-1
size: few
CDR3: CASSSSYTGTGGANVLTF
DNA: TGCGCCAGCAGCTCATCTTATACCGGGACAGGAGGGGCCAACGTCCTGACTTTC

J: TRBJ2-4
D: -
V: TRBV7-2
size: few
CDR3: CASSPRASVARGWAVNIQYF
DNA: TGTGCCAGCAGCCCTAGGGCTTCGGTCGCCCGGGGCTGGGCAGTCAACATTCAGTACTTC